A selection of T cell receptor beta chains follows, all from one sample in a study of blood T cell repertoires in COVID-19. TCRdb's copy holds only in-frame clones and misses some; the assay was immunoSEQ multiplex PCR. This table holds 350,000 or so clones, more than 70% found once. Sample: peripheral blood. The receptors derive from a woman aged 55-69 years with COVID-19, enrolled during active disease. CDR3s include the opening cysteine and the closing phenylalanine or tryptophan. A D gene is named only where the DNA matches it firmly. Clone size is stated in some rows and not others, as once, few, many or a class when expanded.

J gene	V gene	D gene	clone size	CDR3 protein
TRBJ1-4	TRBV7-8	TRBD1	NA	CASSRDRAYEKLFF
TRBJ1-1	TRBV14	NA	NA	CASSPKRWAANTEAFF
TRBJ2-1	TRBV21-1	NA	NA	CASSRTGTSGRDEQFF
TRBJ1-4	TRBV7-2	NA	NA	CASSWGGANEKLFF
TRBJ1-4	TRBV7-8	TRBD1	NA	CASSPGTGGTNEKLFF
TRBJ1-1	TRBV14	TRBD1	NA	CASSQGPGQLTEAFF
TRBJ2-2	TRBV2	TRBD1	NA	CASRGRGQGSSGELFF
TRBJ2-1	TRBV7-9	NA	NA	CASSRREQFF
TRBJ2-5	TRBV11-1	TRBD2	NA	CASSPYLAGVKETQYF
TRBJ1-6	TRBV11-1	NA	NA	CASSFDRNNSPLHF
TRBJ2-2	TRBV28	TRBD2	NA	CASRGGSKGTGELFF
TRBJ1-5	TRBV5-6	NA	once	CASSWYGSNQPQHF
TRBJ2-1	TRBV15	TRBD2	NA	CATSRARGENNEQFF
TRBJ2-5	TRBV19	NA	NA	CASSTQGFQETQYF
TRBJ2-7	TRBV28	NA	NA	CASSAPTGGGIGIREQYF
TRBJ2-1	TRBV18	NA	NA	CASSPRQAEQFF
TRBJ1-2	TRBV25-1	TRBD1	NA	CASSALRTGGFRENGYTF
TRBJ1-1	TRBV24-1	TRBD1	once	CATAPGQGTSEAFF
TRBJ1-6	TRBV7-3	NA	once	CASSLQGYNSPLHF
TRBJ1-2	TRBV2	TRBD1	NA	CASSDLAGGQAGYGYTF
TRBJ1-1	TRBV6-6	TRBD1	NA	CASSHGTASHEAFF
TRBJ1-3	TRBV10-1	TRBD1	NA	CATSQGDLGNTIYF
TRBJ1-1	TRBV24-1	TRBD1	NA	CATSGTTGGTFF
TRBJ2-5	TRBV5-4	NA	NA	CASSNGQIQETQYF
TRBJ1-3	TRBV7-2	TRBD1	NA	CASSFEGTGGNTIYF
TRBJ1-2	TRBV14	NA	once	CASSQAIFYGYTF
TRBJ2-2	TRBV7-2	TRBD2	NA	CASSLARAGGNTGELFF
TRBJ2-1	TRBV7-2	TRBD2	NA	CASSLVPAGGQNEQFF
TRBJ1-2	TRBV6-5	NA	few	CASSTELAYGYTF
TRBJ1-4	TRBV2	NA	NA	CASSFTATNEKLFF
TRBJ1-6	TRBV27	TRBD1	NA	CASSSLGRGKANSPLHF
TRBJ1-2	TRBV19	NA	NA	CASSMGPAHGYTF
TRBJ2-7	TRBV27	NA	NA	CASSLGAAWHEQYF
TRBJ1-2	TRBV3-1/TRBV3-2	TRBD1	once	CASSQVPPGQEIFNYGYTF
TRBJ1-5	TRBV6-5	TRBD1	NA	CASSKAGGPNQPQHF
TRBJ2-3	TRBV6-1	NA	NA	CASSEWGGSQYF
TRBJ1-4	TRBV27	TRBD1	NA	CASRHRDRNEKLFF
TRBJ1-5	TRBV5-6	NA	NA	CASSLRETEDSQPQHF
TRBJ2-4	TRBV7-2	TRBD2	NA	CASSLSRAGGNIQYF
TRBJ1-1	TRBV4-1	TRBD1	NA	CASSPTGVVGNTEAFF
TRBJ1-2	TRBV5-1	NA	NA	CASSPAGGPVYGYTF
TRBJ1-1	TRBV6-5	NA	NA	CASSSSYEAFF
TRBJ2-2	TRBV5-1	TRBD2	NA	CASSPSGGTNTGELFF
TRBJ2-2	TRBV7-9	NA	NA	CACTFRADSNTGELFF
TRBJ1-1	TRBV5-1	NA	NA	CASNSLTGNTEAFF
TRBJ2-2	TRBV11-2	TRBD2	NA	CASRRGETNTGELFF
TRBJ1-5	TRBV6-2/TRBV6-3	NA	NA	CASSSQGGWNQPQHF